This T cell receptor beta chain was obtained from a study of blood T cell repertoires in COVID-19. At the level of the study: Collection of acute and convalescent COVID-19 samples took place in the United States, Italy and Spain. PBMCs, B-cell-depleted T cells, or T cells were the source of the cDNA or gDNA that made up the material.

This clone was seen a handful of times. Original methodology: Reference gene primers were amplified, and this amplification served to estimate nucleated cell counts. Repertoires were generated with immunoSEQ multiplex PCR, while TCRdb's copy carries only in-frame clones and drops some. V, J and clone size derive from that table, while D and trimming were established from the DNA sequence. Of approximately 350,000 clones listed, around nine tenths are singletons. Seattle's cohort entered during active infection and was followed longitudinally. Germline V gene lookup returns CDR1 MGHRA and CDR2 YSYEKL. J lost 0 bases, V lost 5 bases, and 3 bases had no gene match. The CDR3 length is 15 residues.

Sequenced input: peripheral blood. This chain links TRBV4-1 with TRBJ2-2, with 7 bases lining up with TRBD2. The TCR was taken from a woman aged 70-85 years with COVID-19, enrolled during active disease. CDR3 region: CASSYGLANTGELFF. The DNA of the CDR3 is TGCGCCAGCAGCTACGGACTAGCGAACACCGGGGAGCTGTTTTTT.